Detailed here is one T cell receptor (beta chain). TCRdb keeps only in-frame clones here, not all; method: immunoSEQ multiplex PCR. This table holds about 160,000 clones, approximately 90% found once. V was pared by 0 bases and J by 1 base, with 7 bases between. Germline CDR1 SGDLS, CDR2 YYNGEE. The CDR3 loop spans 15 amino acids. These data come from a study of blood T cell repertoires in COVID-19. At the level of the study: Acute-phase and convalescent COVID-19 samples originated in the United States, Italy and Spain.

The chain links TRBV9 to TRBJ1-4; no reliable D call. The receptor's source is a man aged 18-30 years with acute or convalescent COVID-19. The sequenced material came from peripheral blood. Written as DNA, the CDR3 is TGTGCCAGCAGCGTAGCTGAGGGAACTAATGAAAAACTGTTTTTT. This sequence encodes CASSVAEGTNEKLFF.